This T cell receptor beta chain was captured by sequencing in a study of T cell responses to AZD1222 COVID-19 vaccine. Study outcomes and limitations: Only five or six individuals given AZD1222 were seropositive at baseline. Clonal diversity was possibly underestimated, and the donors were mostly white British, with more females.

This CDR3 comprises 16 residues. CDR1 and CDR2 (germline): MNHEY, SMNVEV (reference sequence). V was pared by 6 bases and J by 7 bases, with 19 bases between. With regard to this clone: The antigen is unknown.

Clones were read by immunoSEQ multiplex PCR, and TCRdb kept only the in-frame ones, dropping some. The data show around 130,000 clones, roughly 90% seen once. The material was peripheral blood, obtained 28 days after the second AZD1222 dose. The chain carries TRBV27 and TRBJ1-6; D is possibly TRBD1 (6 bases). This sequence originates from an adult who received the AZD1222 COVID-19 vaccine. The CDR3 sequence is CASSKPSQGGNSPLHF. The DNA for the CDR3 is TGTGCCAGCAGCAAACCATCACAGGGAGGGAATTCACCCCTCCACTTT.